This T cell receptor beta chain was recovered during a study of blood T cell repertoires in COVID-19. Study-wide background: The origin of the acute and convalescent COVID-19 samples was the United States, Italy and Spain.

Methods used by the authors: Reference gene primers were amplified, and this amplification served to estimate nucleated cell counts. Method: immunoSEQ multiplex PCR; TCRdb's copy keeps in-frame clones and lacks some. V, J and clone size are those of that table, while D and trimming were read from the DNA. The sample includes roughly 220,000 clones, around 83% of them seen just once. This clone has more than one count but fewer than ten. The receptor was derived from a middle-aged woman with acute COVID-19. Material: PBMCs or T cells enriched from blood (not recorded which).

The CDR3 loop is CASSSTGTSGYEQYF. DNA of the CDR3: TGTGCCAGCAGCTCAACCGGGACTAGCGGCTACGAGCAGTACTTC. This chain connects TRBV9 to TRBJ2-7; 11 bases fit TRBD2. This CDR3 spans 15 amino acids. CDR1 is SGDLS, CDR2 YYNGEE, per germline. V lost 4 bases, J lost 3 bases, and 6 bases stayed unmatched.